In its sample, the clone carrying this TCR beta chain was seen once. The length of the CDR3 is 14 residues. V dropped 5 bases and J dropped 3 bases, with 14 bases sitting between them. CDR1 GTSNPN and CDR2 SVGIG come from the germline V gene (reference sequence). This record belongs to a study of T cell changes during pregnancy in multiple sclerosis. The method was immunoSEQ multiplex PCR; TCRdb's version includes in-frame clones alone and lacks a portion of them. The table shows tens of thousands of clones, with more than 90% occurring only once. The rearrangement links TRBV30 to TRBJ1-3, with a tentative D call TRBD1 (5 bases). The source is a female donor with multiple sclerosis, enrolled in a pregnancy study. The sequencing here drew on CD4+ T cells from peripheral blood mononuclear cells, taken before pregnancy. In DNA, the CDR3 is TGTGCCTGGGGCCCGGGGGTGGGTGGAAACACCATATATTTT. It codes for CAWGPGVGGNTIYF.